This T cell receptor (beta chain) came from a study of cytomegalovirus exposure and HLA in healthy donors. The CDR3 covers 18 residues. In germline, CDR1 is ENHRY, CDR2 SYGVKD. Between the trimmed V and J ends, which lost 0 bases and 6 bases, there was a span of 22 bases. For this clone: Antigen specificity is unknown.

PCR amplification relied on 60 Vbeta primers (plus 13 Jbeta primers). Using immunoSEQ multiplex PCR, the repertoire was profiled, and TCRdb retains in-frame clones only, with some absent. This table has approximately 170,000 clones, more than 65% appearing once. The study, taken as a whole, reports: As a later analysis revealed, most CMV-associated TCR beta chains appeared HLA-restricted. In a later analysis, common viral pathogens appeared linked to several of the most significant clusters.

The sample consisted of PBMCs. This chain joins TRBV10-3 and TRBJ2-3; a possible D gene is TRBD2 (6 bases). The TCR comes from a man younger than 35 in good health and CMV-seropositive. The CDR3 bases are TGTGCCATCAGTGAGTCGGGCGCGCTTGGGGACTTGGGCGATACGCAGTATTTT. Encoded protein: CAISESGALGDLGDTQYF.